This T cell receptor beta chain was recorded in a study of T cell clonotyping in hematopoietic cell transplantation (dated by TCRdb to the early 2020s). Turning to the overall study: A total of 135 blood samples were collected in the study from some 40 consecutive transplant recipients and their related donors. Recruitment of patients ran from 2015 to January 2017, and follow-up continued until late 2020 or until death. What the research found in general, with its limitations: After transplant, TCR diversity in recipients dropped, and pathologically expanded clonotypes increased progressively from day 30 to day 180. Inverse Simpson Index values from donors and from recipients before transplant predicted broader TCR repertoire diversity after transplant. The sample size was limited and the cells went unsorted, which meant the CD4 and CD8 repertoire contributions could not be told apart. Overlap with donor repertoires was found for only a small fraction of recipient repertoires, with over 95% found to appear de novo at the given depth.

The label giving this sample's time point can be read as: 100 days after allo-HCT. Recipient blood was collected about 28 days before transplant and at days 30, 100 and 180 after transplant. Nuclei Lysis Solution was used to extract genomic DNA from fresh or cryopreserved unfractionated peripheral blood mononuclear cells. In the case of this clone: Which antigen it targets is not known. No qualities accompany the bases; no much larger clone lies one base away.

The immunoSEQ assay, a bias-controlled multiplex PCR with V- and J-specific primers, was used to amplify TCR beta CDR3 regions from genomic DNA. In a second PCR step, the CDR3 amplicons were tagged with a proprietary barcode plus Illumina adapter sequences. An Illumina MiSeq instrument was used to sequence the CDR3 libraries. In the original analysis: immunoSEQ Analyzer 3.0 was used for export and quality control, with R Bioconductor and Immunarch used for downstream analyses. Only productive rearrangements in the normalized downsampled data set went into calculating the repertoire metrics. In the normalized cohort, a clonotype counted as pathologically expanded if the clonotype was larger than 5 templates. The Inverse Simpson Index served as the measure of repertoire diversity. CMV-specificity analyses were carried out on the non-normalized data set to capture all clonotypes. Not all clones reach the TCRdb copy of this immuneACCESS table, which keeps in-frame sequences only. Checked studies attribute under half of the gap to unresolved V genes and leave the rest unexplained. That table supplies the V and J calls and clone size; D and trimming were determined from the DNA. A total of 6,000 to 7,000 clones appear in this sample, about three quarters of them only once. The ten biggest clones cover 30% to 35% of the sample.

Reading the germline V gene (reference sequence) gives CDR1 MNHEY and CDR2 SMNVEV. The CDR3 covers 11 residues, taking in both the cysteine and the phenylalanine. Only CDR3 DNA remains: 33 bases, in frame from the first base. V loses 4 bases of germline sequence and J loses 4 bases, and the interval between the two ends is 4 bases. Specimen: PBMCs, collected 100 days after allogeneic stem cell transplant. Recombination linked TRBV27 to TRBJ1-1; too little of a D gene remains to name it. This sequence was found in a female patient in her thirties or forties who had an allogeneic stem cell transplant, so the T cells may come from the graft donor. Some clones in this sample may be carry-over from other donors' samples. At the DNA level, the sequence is TGTGCCAGCAGTTGGGGCACTGAAGCTTTCTTT. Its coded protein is CASSWGTEAFF.